Below, 11 T cell receptor beta chains from the same sample are listed, as sequenced in a study of T cells after yellow fever vaccination. TCRdb processed the 5' RACE reads anew with MiXCR; each CDR3 protein has one entry. The sample gives 620,000 or so distinct CDR3 sequences, about 17% of which show up once; 17% is in the top ten. The sequencing used PBMCs, collected more than 4 days after the first yellow fever vaccination. The source is a man aged 18 to 30 who received the YFV17D yellow fever vaccine.

This clonotype was seen a few times. The gene calls are TRBV5-4 and TRBJ2-3; TRBD2 agrees at 10 bases. V lost 6 bases and J lost 6; bases outside the gene matches: 16. Germline assignment: CDR1 SGHNT and CDR2 YYREEE (reference sequence). The CDR3 has 17 amino acids. The CDR3 DNA is TGTGCCAGCACCGACGGCGGGAGGCTAGCGGGGGTGGATACGCAGTATTTT. Protein sequence: CASTDGGRLAGVDTQYF.

This chain links TRBV11-3 with TRBJ2-5, with TRBD2 as a possible D gene (6 bases). Germline V gene sequence: CDR1 SGHNT, CDR2 YENEEA. The CDR3 has 15 residues. Trimming removed 6 bases from V and 5 bases from J, with 19 bases in between. CDR3 DNA sequence: TGTGCCAGCAGGTTCTCGGGGGTATTGAGGGAGACCCAGTACTTC. Residues: CASRFSGVLRETQYF. The variable domain in full, with the rest retrieved from reference TRBV11-3 and TRBJ2-5, is EAGVVQSPRYKIIEKKQPVAFWCNPISGHNTLYWYLQNLGQGPELLIRYENEEAVDDSQLPKDRFSAERLKGVDSTLKIQPAELGDSAVYLCASRFSGVLRETQYFGPGTRLLVL.

This clonotype was observed a few times. This sequence joins TRBV12-5 and TRBJ2-1; no firm D call. Germline lookup yields CDR1 LGHNT and CDR2 FRNRAP. Deletions cut 2 bases from V and 7 bases from J, with 9 bases between. The CDR3 contains 13 residues. The CDR3 nucleotides are TGTGCTAGTGGTTTGAAGTTGAGGAATGAGCAGTTCTTC. It yields the protein CASGLKLRNEQFF.

The rearrangement joins TRBV7-9 to TRBJ2-1; no definite D call. The ends were cut back, 0 bases at V and 9 bases at J, with 12 bases in the middle. The CDR3 length is 14 residues. Germline V gene sequence: CDR1 SEHNR, CDR2 FQNEAQ (reference sequence). The CDR3: CASSLAFPATEQFF. Here the CDR3 DNA reads TGTGCCAGCAGCTTAGCGTTTCCAGCTACTGAGCAGTTCTTC.

The chain joins TRBV12-3 or TRBV12-4 to TRBJ1-1; D is undetermined. The CDR3 contains 11 residues. Trimming took off 3 bases at V and 7 bases at J, with 6 bases between the two ends. CDR3 amino acids: CASSFLREAFF. CDR3 in DNA: TGTGCCAGCAGTTTCCTCCGTGAAGCTTTCTTT.

This clonotype was seen only a few times. This chain connects TRBV24-1 to TRBJ1-4; D remains ambiguous. Trimming cost V 3 bases and J 10 bases, with 14 bases left between them. The CDR3 has 14 amino acids. The germline V gene encodes CDR1 KGHDR and CDR2 SFDVKD. This CDR3 reads CATSDPRLLGKLFF. CDR3 DNA: TGTGCCACCAGTGATCCTAGACTGCTTGGAAAACTGTTTTTT.

This chain joins TRBV4-3 and TRBJ1-2, with unresolved D. Germline-derived CDR1 and CDR2 are LGHNA and YSLEER. Trimming removed 1 base from V and 3 bases from J, with 12 bases in between. The CDR3 contains 15 residues. CDR3 sequence (DNA): TGCGCCAGCAGCCAAGTAGGCCAGGCCTACTATGGCTACACCTTC. The encoded protein is CASSQVGQAYYGYTF.

The table lists this clonotype with a few counts. This sequence joins TRBV29-1 and TRBJ2-3; D possibly uses TRBD1 or TRBD2 (6 bases each). The CDR3 sequence is 14 residues long. The germline V gene has CDR1 SQVTM and CDR2 ANQGSEA. Trimming pared 3 bases from V and 6 bases from J, leaving 16 bases between. The CDR3 region is CSVEGGPTGDTQYF. The CDR3 nucleotides read TGCAGCGTTGAGGGGGGCCCCACCGGGGATACGCAGTATTTT.

This clonotype was counted a few times. V and J are TRBV4-1 and TRBJ2-1; 9 bases map to TRBD2. V was pared by 0 bases and J by 4 bases, with 10 bases of the junction left unmatched. The germline V gene encodes CDR1 MGHRA and CDR2 YSYEKL. The CDR3 contains 18 residues. The CDR3 region has the DNA TGCGCCAGCAGCCAAGAATCGTCGCATAGCGGGGGATACAATGAGCAGTTCTTC. Amino acid sequence: CASSQESSHSGGYNEQFF.

This clonotype appeared many times. Written as DNA, the CDR3 is TGTGCCACCAGTGAAACGGGACAGCACCAAGAGACCCAGTACTTC. Its protein is CATSETGQHQETQYF. The chain is built from TRBV24-1 and TRBJ2-5; 7 positions match TRBD1. This CDR3 contains 15 residues. V lost 4 bases and J lost 0; bases outside the gene matches: 4. The germline gives CDR1 KGHDR, CDR2 SFDVKD.

Many counts were recorded for this clonotype. The chain uses TRBV5-1 and TRBJ1-5; D gene unclear. V lost 5 bases and J 0 bases, leaving 12 bases between the germline ends. The CDR3 sequence is 15 residues long. Germline V gene data show CDR1 as SGHRS and CDR2 as YFSETQ. Here the CDR3 reads CASREGPYSNQPQHF. The DNA of the CDR3 is TGCGCCAGCAGAGAAGGGCCCTATAGCAATCAGCCCCAGCATTTT.